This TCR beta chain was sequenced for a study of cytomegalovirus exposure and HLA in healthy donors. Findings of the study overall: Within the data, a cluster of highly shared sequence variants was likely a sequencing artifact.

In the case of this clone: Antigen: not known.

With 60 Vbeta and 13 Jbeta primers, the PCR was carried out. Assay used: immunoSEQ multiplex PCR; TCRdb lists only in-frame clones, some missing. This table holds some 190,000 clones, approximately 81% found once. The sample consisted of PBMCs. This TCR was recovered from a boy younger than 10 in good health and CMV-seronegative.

CDR3 DNA sequence: TGTGCCAGCTTCAGCGGGGGCGTCACAGATACGCAGTATTTT. It codes for CASFSGGVTDTQYF. V is TRBV6-1 and J is TRBJ2-3; 8 positions match TRBD2. CDR1 is MNHNS and CDR2 is SASEGT in the germline V gene. This CDR3 has 14 amino acids. Germline trimming cut 8 bases from V and 2 bases from J; bases unmatched to any gene: 6.